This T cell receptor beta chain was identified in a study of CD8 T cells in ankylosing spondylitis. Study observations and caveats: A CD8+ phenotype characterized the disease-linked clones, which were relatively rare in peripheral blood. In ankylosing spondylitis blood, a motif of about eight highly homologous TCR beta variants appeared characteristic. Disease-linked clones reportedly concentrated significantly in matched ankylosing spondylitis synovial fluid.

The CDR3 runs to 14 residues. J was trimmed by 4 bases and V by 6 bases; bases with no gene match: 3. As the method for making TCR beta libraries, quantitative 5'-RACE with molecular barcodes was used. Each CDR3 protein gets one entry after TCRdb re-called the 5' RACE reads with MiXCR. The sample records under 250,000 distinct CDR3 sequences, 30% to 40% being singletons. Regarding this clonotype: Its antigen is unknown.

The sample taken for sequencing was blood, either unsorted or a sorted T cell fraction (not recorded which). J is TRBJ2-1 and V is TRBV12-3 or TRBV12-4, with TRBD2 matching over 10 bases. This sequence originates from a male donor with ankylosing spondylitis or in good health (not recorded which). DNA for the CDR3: TGTGCCAGCAGACCTAGCGGGGGATACAATGAGCAGTTCTTC. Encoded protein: CASRPSGGYNEQFF.